This TCR beta chain was sequenced during a study of siplizumab effects on memory and regulatory T cells. General study results and limits: No functional test confirmed suppression by proliferating siplizumab-culture Tregs.

V dropped 4 bases and J dropped 5 bases, with 25 bases sitting between them. The CDR3 is made up of 17 amino acids. Per the germline V gene, CDR1 is SGHRS and CDR2 is YFSETQ. TCRdb keeps only in-frame clones here, not all; method: immunoSEQ multiplex PCR. The sample has approximately 120,000 clones, roughly 95% seen once; the top ten hold around 0.15%. Remarks on this clone: What it binds is unknown.

Sequencing used non-Treg CD4+ T cells sorted from blood. The receptor's source is a human donor in good health. J is TRBJ2-7 and V is TRBV5-1; a weak D match, TRBD2 (6 bases). CDR3 sequence: CASSDDVLRGSFDEQYF. The CDR3 region has the DNA TGCGCCAGCAGCGATGACGTCCTTCGGGGGTCGTTCGACGAGCAGTACTTC.